The entry that follows covers one TCR beta chain sequence. The sample has other DNA sequences that encode this CDR3 too. The germline gives CDR1 SEHNR, CDR2 FQNEAQ (reference sequence). V lost 1 base and J 4 bases, leaving 13 bases between the germline ends. The CDR3 contains 15 residues. These data originate in a study of shared clonotypes between healthy human individuals. Researchers ran the assay at a deep level. Per the authors' pipeline: ImmunoSEQ sequences covered only the junction and lacked quality scores; filtering therefore differed. Profiled with immunoSEQ multiplex PCR; TCRdb holds only in-frame clones, not every one. V and J calls and clone size are copied from that table; D and trimming were computed from the DNA. The sample holds about 2.2 million clones, around 95% seen once. Naive CD8 populations comprised CD45RO-negative cells positively selected for CCR7, excluding terminally differentiated effector memory CD45RA+ cells.

This sequence was found in a man between 18 and 35 years old in good health. Some clones in this sample may be carry-over from other donors' samples. The chain couples TRBV7-9 to TRBJ2-5, with D possibly called TRBD1 or TRBD2 (6 bases each). Material for sequencing was naive CD8+ T cells from PBMCs. The CDR3 DNA reads TGTGCCAGCAGCTTAGTGGGGGGCGCGGGAGAGACCCAGTACTTC. Translation gives CASSLVGGAGETQYF.